These 17 T cell receptor beta chains share one sample of origin, sequenced in a study of T cell changes during pregnancy in multiple sclerosis. Sequencing used immunoSEQ multiplex PCR; TCRdb keeps in-frame clones, though not all of them. There are about 41,000 clones in the sample; roughly 87% occur only once, and more than 0.6% lies in the top ten. Specimen: CD4+ T cells from peripheral blood mononuclear cells, collected in the first trimester of pregnancy. The receptors here all came from a female donor with multiple sclerosis, enrolled in a pregnancy study.

The V and J genes are TRBV7-2 and TRBJ2-3; the match to TRBD1 covers 9 bases. The CDR3 runs 14 residues. Looked up from germline, CDR1 is SGHTA and CDR2 is FQGNSA. J was trimmed by 7 bases and V by 6 bases; bases with no gene match: 8. CDR3 in DNA: TGTGCCAGCAGACTGGGACAGGGTGGGCATACGCAGTATTTT. It codes for CASRLGQGGHTQYF.

The J gene is TRBJ1-3, the V gene TRBV9; the match to TRBD1 covers 8 bases. Losses at the gene ends were 0 bases for V and 3 bases for J; bases not matched to a gene: 5. Germline V gene lookup returns CDR1 SGDLS and CDR2 YYNGEE. The CDR3 has 16 amino acids. As DNA, the CDR3 is TGTGCCAGCAGCGTAGGGACAGGGCTCGGTGGAAACACCATATATTTT. Translation: CASSVGTGLGGNTIYF.

This rearrangement joins TRBV4-2 to TRBJ2-7; D call uncertain. Trimming shortened V by 3 bases and J by 2 bases, and 11 bases separated the two germline ends. This CDR3 is 14 amino acids long. Germline CDR1 and CDR2: LGHNA and YNFKEQ. For the CDR3, the DNA is TGTGCCAGCAGCCAGGGCACCTTTACCTACGAGCAGTACTTC. It translates to CASSQGTFTYEQYF.

The chain combines TRBV19 with TRBJ2-5; TRBD1 matches 7 bases. The germline V gene has CDR1 LNHDA and CDR2 SQIVND (reference sequence). The CDR3 length is 16 residues. The V gene end was trimmed by 3 bases and the J gene end by 2 bases; junction bases not matched to a gene: 9. The CDR3 region is CASSIILGRGQETQYF. CDR3 nucleotide sequence: TGTGCCAGTAGTATTATCCTGGGCAGGGGGCAAGAGACCCAGTACTTC. The whole variable domain, filled in from reference TRBV19 and TRBJ2-5, reads DGGITQSPKYLFRKEGQNVTLSCEQNLNHDAMYWYRQDPGQGLRLIYYSQIVNDFQKGDIAEGYSVSREKKESFPLTVTSAQKNPTAFYLCASSIILGRGQETQYFGPGTRLLVL.

For the CDR3, the DNA is TGTGCCAGCAGCGTAGCAGAAGGGGGCTACAATGAGCAGTTCTTC. Translation gives CASSVAEGGYNEQFF. V and J are TRBV9 and TRBJ2-1; maybe TRBD1 (6 bases). The CDR3 has 15 residues. CDR1 and CDR2 from the germline V gene are SGDLS and YYNGEE. V lost 0 bases and J 3 bases, leaving 10 bases between the germline ends. The complete variable domain, with remaining parts taken from reference TRBV9 and TRBJ2-1, reads DSGVTQTPKHLITATGQRVTLRCSPRSGDLSVYWYQQSLDQGLQFLIQYYNGEERAKGNILERFSAQQFPDLHSELNLSSLELGDSALYFCASSVAEGGYNEQFFGPGTRLTVL.

The chain is built from TRBV11-3 and TRBJ2-2; 9 bases line up with TRBD2. CDR1 is SGHNT, CDR2 YENEEA, per germline. The CDR3 covers 16 residues. After removal of 4 bases from V and 5 bases from J, the junction contained 8 bases not matched to a gene. In DNA form, the CDR3 reads TGTGCCAGCAGCTCCCTGAGCGGGAGGCATACCGGGGAGCTGTTTTTT. Protein product: CASSSLSGRHTGELFF.

This clone showed up just once. The chain has TRBV18 and TRBJ1-2, with 9 nucleotides matching TRBD1. This CDR3 contains 16 residues. Losses at the gene ends were 1 base for V and 2 bases for J; bases not matched to a gene: 5. Germline V gives CDR1 KGHSH, CDR2 LQKENI. The chain's CDR3 is CASSPQGQGLNYGYTF. CDR3 bases: TGTGCCAGCTCACCACAGGGACAGGGCCTAAACTATGGCTACACCTTC. Supplemented by reference TRBV18 and TRBJ1-2, the full variable domain reads NAGVMQNPRHLVRRRGQEARLRCSPMKGHSHVYWYRQLPEEGLKFMVYLQKENIIDESGMPKERFSAEFPKEGPSILRIQQVVRGDSAAYFCASSPQGQGLNYGYTFGSGTRLTVV.

V and J are TRBV5-4 and TRBJ2-3, with a possible D match to TRBD2 (5 bases). The CDR3 is 13 residues long. Germline-derived CDR1 and CDR2 are SGHNT and YYREEE (reference sequence). Trimming removed 0 bases at V and 4 bases at J, with 6 bases between. CDR3 region: CASSLEAADTQYF. The CDR3 nucleotides read TGTGCCAGCAGCTTGGAAGCGGCAGATACGCAGTATTTT.

This clone was picked up a small number of times. The chain couples TRBV2 to TRBJ1-1; D is perhaps TRBD1 (6 bases). Trimming removed 5 bases from V and 1 base from J, with 14 bases in between. CDR3 length: 15 residues. Germline-derived CDR1 and CDR2 are SNHLY and FYNNEI. CDR3 amino acids: CASSPLRGRNTEAFF. The CDR3 bases are TGTGCCAGCAGTCCACTGAGGGGGAGGAACACTGAAGCTTTCTTT. Full variable domain (remainder filled in from reference TRBV2 and TRBJ1-1): EPEVTQTPSHQVTQMGQEVILRCVPISNHLYFYWYRQILGQKVEFLVSFYNNEISEKSEIFDDQFSVERPDGSNFTLKIRSTKLEDSAMYFCASSPLRGRNTEAFFGQGTRLTVV.

The chain has TRBV5-1 and TRBJ2-4; 11 positions match TRBD2. The CDR3 is 16 residues long. J was trimmed by 0 bases and V by 5 bases; bases with no gene match: 4. Germline CDR1 is SGHRS and CDR2 is YFSETQ. CDR3 in DNA: TGCGCCAGCAGGCCGGGACTAGCGGTAGCCAAAAACATTCAGTACTTC. Translating gives CASRPGLAVAKNIQYF. Complete variable domain (other parts from reference TRBV5-1 and TRBJ2-4): KAGVTQTPRYLIKTRGQQVTLSCSPISGHRSVSWYQQTPGQGLQFLFEYFSETQRNKGNFPGRFSGRQFSNSRSEMNVSTLELGDSALYLCASRPGLAVAKNIQYFGAGTRLSVL.

V usage is TRBV27 and J usage is TRBJ1-5; TRBD1 might be the D (5 bases). The ends were cut back, 5 bases at V and 2 bases at J, with 13 bases in the middle. The CDR3 consists of 15 residues. From germline, CDR1 is MNHEY and CDR2 SMNVEV (reference sequence). The CDR3 region is CASSLRGGRNQPQHF. As DNA, the CDR3 is TGTGCCAGCAGTCTGCGGGGGGGACGCAATCAGCCCCAGCATTTT.

V gene TRBV12-5 combines with J gene TRBJ2-1; 11 bases match TRBD2. The length of the CDR3 is 19 residues. Germline assignment: CDR1 LGHNT and CDR2 FRNRAP. V shed 0 bases, J shed 3 bases, and the junction held 10 bases outside the gene matches. The CDR3 DNA reads TGTGCTAGTGGTTTGGTACTGGGGACTAGCGGAGCGCGCTACAATGAGCAGTTCTTC. This translates into CASGLVLGTSGARYNEQFF.

V usage is TRBV5-5 and J usage is TRBJ2-1, with 10 bases that match TRBD2. After removal of 0 bases from V and 1 base from J, the junction contained 7 bases not matched to a gene. Germline values: CDR1 SGHKS, CDR2 YYEKEE (reference sequence). The CDR3 has 18 residues. The CDR3 sequence is CASSLGASGRQSYNEQFF. In DNA form, the CDR3 reads TGTGCCAGCAGCTTGGGGGCTAGCGGGAGACAATCCTACAATGAGCAGTTCTTC.

The chain uses TRBV19 and TRBJ1-5; tentatively, D is TRBD1 (6 bases). Per the germline V gene, CDR1 is LNHDA and CDR2 is SQIVND (reference sequence). This CDR3 has 15 amino acids. V lost 5 bases to trimming and J lost 2 bases, with 13 bases between them. As DNA, the CDR3 is TGTGCCAGTAGTCTACTAAGACAGGGCAATCAGCCCCAGCATTTT. This sequence encodes CASSLLRQGNQPQHF.

This clone appeared once. The chain couples TRBV7-3 to TRBJ2-2, with D perhaps TRBD2 (7 bases). V lost 5 bases and J lost 6, with 13 bases in between. Per the germline V gene, CDR1 is SGHTA and CDR2 is FQGTGA. CDR3 length: 14 amino acids. CDR3 nucleotides: TGTGCCAGCAGCCGAGGGGGGGACGCCGGGGAGCTGTTTTTT. As protein: CASSRGGDAGELFF.

CDR3 in DNA: TGTGCCAGCAGTGAAGACAGGCCCGGCGGGGTGGATACGCAGTATTTT. It is translated as CASSEDRPGGVDTQYF. V is TRBV2 and J is TRBJ2-3; D perhaps matches TRBD2 (6 bases). Per germline, CDR1 SNHLY and CDR2 FYNNEI. Trimming left V 1 base short and J 6 bases short, with 17 bases between. CDR3 length equals 16 residues.

The V and J genes are TRBV18 and TRBJ2-7, with 11 positions matching TRBD2. The CDR3 loop spans 15 amino acids. J lost 2 bases, V lost 6 bases, and 6 bases had no gene match. CDR1 and CDR2 (germline): KGHSH, LQKENI. CDR3 in amino acids: CASSEGTSGTYEQYF. Here the CDR3 DNA reads TGTGCCAGCTCCGAAGGGACTAGCGGTACCTACGAGCAGTACTTC.